This TCR beta chain appears in the sequencing data of a study of OX40 agonist ivuxolimab in advanced cancers. About the research overall: Patients were dosed intravenously with ivuxolimab at 0.01 to 10 mg/kg every 2 weeks.

Sequencing was performed with immunoSEQ multiplex PCR; in TCRdb, only in-frame clones are kept and a portion is missing. The table lists under 95,000 clones, 70% to 90% of them singletons, with about a sixth in the top ten. The table lists this clone with a count of one. No antigen is known for it. Study-wide results and caveats: Low normalized T-cell clonal expansion also characterized some of the nonresponders. Expanded clones were, on average, more numerous in CD8+ T cells than in CD4+.

The sequencing used CD4+ or CD8+ T cells sorted from blood, collected in a trial of the OX40 agonist ivuxolimab. The source of this sequence is an adult with an advanced solid tumor such as melanoma, head and neck, liver or kidney cancer.

For the CDR3, the DNA is TGCGCCAGCAGTGAGCACAGGGGACCTAATGAGCAGTTCTTC. Its protein is CASSEHRGPNEQFF. The chain employs TRBV10-2 and TRBJ2-1; 7 nucleotides align to TRBD1. With V trimmed by 2 bases and J by 7 bases, 5 bases remained unmatched. This CDR3 has 14 residues. Germline CDR1 reads WSHSY; CDR2 reads SAAADI.